These 29 T cell receptor beta chains were sequenced from one sample in a study of blood T cell repertoires in COVID-19. The method was immunoSEQ multiplex PCR; TCRdb's version includes in-frame clones alone and lacks a portion of them. The table shows approximately 150,000 clones, with roughly nine tenths occurring only once. Specimen: peripheral blood. The source is a woman in her sixties with active COVID-19.

V and J are TRBV9 and TRBJ1-2; 7 positions agree with TRBD1. CDR3 size: 16 residues. Per germline, CDR1 SGDLS and CDR2 YYNGEE. After removal of 4 bases from V and 1 base from J, the junction contained 10 bases not matched to a gene. The CDR3 is CASSPQGQPYNYGYTF. CDR3 bases: TGTGCCAGCAGCCCCCAGGGACAGCCGTATAACTATGGCTACACCTTC.

The rearrangement links TRBV12-3 or TRBV12-4 to TRBJ2-3, with D uncertain. With 3 bases removed from V and 0 bases from J, the gap between germline ends came to 4 bases. The CDR3 has 13 amino acids. CDR3 DNA sequence: TGTGCCAGCAGTTTCAAAAGCACAGATACGCAGTATTTT. Translating it yields CASSFKSTDTQYF.

This clone was detected a few times. The chain recombines TRBV28 with TRBJ1-2; D remains ambiguous. Trimming removed 4 bases from V and 5 bases from J, with 14 bases in between. CDR1 is MDHEN and CDR2 is SYDVKM in the germline V gene. The CDR3 loop spans 14 amino acids. Here the CDR3 DNA reads TGTGCCAGCAGTTCATCGACGGGAGGTTATGGCTACACCTTC. This codes for CASSSSTGGYGYTF.

V is TRBV18 and J is TRBJ2-3; a possible D gene is TRBD1 (6 bases). Germline V gene data show CDR1 as KGHSH and CDR2 as LQKENI. V gave up 2 bases and J gave up 4 bases, with 13 bases separating them. The CDR3 spans 15 residues. DNA of the CDR3: TGTGCCAGCTCACCAGGGGGCGCCTTGTCAGATACGCAGTATTTT. It specifies CASSPGGALSDTQYF. The complete variable domain, with remaining parts taken from reference TRBV18 and TRBJ2-3, reads NAGVMQNPRHLVRRRGQEARLRCSPMKGHSHVYWYRQLPEEGLKFMVYLQKENIIDESGMPKERFSAEFPKEGPSILRIQQVVRGDSAAYFCASSPGGALSDTQYFGPGTRLTVL.

The chain has TRBV5-1 and TRBJ2-3, with TRBD2 matching over 16 bases. Germline V gene data show CDR1 as SGHRS and CDR2 as YFSETQ. The ends lost 4 bases at V and 5 bases at J; junction bases unmatched: 4. This CDR3 region has 16 residues. CDR3 region: CASSEGLAGGVDTQYF. CDR3 bases: TGCGCCAGCAGCGAGGGACTAGCGGGAGGGGTAGATACGCAGTATTTT.

The chain combines TRBV4-2 with TRBJ1-6, with D unclear. CDR1 and CDR2 (germline): LGHNA, YNFKEQ. The V end lost 0 bases, the J end lost 7 bases, and 7 bases lay between the germline ends. The CDR3 runs to 14 residues. CDR3 protein: CASSQDGQNSPLHF. CDR3 coding DNA: TGTGCCAGCAGCCAAGATGGGCAGAATTCACCCCTCCACTTT.

The chain recombines TRBV6-5 with TRBJ1-1; TRBD1 matches 8 bases. This CDR3 contains 16 residues. Germline trimming cut 0 bases from V and 4 bases from J; bases unmatched to any gene: 7. Per germline, CDR1 MNHEY and CDR2 SVGAGI. The CDR3 reads CASSYSFGTGTTEAFF. CDR3 nucleotide sequence: TGTGCCAGCAGTTACTCGTTTGGGACAGGAACCACTGAAGCTTTCTTT.

The chain combines TRBV18 with TRBJ2-2; 7 positions agree with TRBD1. Germline assignment: CDR1 KGHSH and CDR2 LQKENI. There are 15 residues in the CDR3. Unmatched junction bases numbered 1, after V lost 3 bases and J lost 0 bases. The CDR3 coding sequence is TGTGCCAGCTCACCCGGGACAGCGAACACCGGGGAGCTGTTTTTT. Protein sequence: CASSPGTANTGELFF.

This chain uses TRBV6-2 or TRBV6-3 with TRBJ1-2; 8 nucleotides line up with TRBD1. The ends lost 6 bases at V and 7 bases at J; junction bases unmatched: 4. Germline V gives CDR1 MNHEY, CDR2 SVGEGT. CDR3 length: 12 residues. The CDR3 DNA follows: TGTGCCAGCAGCCAGGGGGCGTCTGGCTACACCTTC. Protein: CASSQGASGYTF.

CDR3 nucleotides: TGTGCCAGCAGCCGCCGGCGGAGGGTTCAGAACACCGGGGAGCTGTTTTTT. Translating it yields CASSRRRRVQNTGELFF. The V and J genes are TRBV11-2 and TRBJ2-2; tentative D call: TRBD2 (6 bases). Trimming removed 5 bases from V and 1 base from J, with 17 bases in between. Per the germline V gene, CDR1 is SGHAT and CDR2 is FQNNGV. The CDR3 extends over 17 amino acids.

This clone was seen once. The chain combines TRBV6-5 with TRBJ1-2, with 12 positions matching TRBD1. Germline V CDR1 and CDR2: MNHEY, SVGAGI. J gave up 8 bases and V 6 bases, and 10 bases lay outside the gene matches. The CDR3 sequence is 15 residues long. CDR3 amino acids: CASRRPGQGAEGYTF. CDR3 nucleotide sequence: TGTGCCAGCAGACGACCGGGACAGGGGGCCGAGGGCTACACCTTC.

This rearrangement joins TRBV4-1 to TRBJ1-1, with D perhaps matching TRBD1 (5 bases). The CDR3 contains 15 residues. Trimming stripped 4 bases from V and 4 bases from J, with 16 bases between. Germline assignment: CDR1 MGHRA and CDR2 YSYEKL. CDR3 protein: CASSLDLGVSTEAFF. The CDR3 DNA is TGCGCCAGCAGCCTAGATCTAGGGGTCAGCACTGAAGCTTTCTTT.

The rearrangement joins TRBV5-6 to TRBJ2-1; D perhaps matches TRBD2 (5 bases). Germline values: CDR1 SGHDT, CDR2 YYEEEE. The ends were cut back, 0 bases at V and 0 bases at J, with 13 bases in the middle. The CDR3 spans 17 residues. The CDR3 DNA is TGTGCCAGCAGCTTGGCCTGGCGTACTAGCTCCTACAATGAGCAGTTCTTC. It is translated as CASSLAWRTSSYNEQFF.

The chain is built from TRBV6-5 and TRBJ1-2, with a possible D match to TRBD1 (6 bases). This CDR3 is built from 14 residues. The V and J ends lost 7 bases and 7 bases respectively, with 19 bases between them. Germline CDR1 is MNHEY and CDR2 is SVGAGI. The DNA of the CDR3 is TGTGCCAGCACCCTCAACAGGGTCTCGCTTGGCTACACCTTC. Amino acids: CASTLNRVSLGYTF.

The CDR3 coding sequence is TGTGCCACCAGCAAGCGGGGGACCAGATACAATGAGCAGTTCTTC. Its translation: CATSKRGTRYNEQFF. V usage is TRBV15 and J usage is TRBJ2-1, with TRBD2 matching over 8 bases. Germline V gives CDR1 LNHNV, CDR2 YYDKDF (reference sequence). The CDR3 has 15 amino acids. The V segment lost 4 bases and the J segment 4 bases; nucleotides outside the gene matches: 6.

The gene calls are TRBV6-1 and TRBJ1-1; D ambiguous. Deletions cut 3 bases from V and 1 base from J, with 18 bases between. Germline V gene sequence: CDR1 MNHNS, CDR2 SASEGT. The CDR3 spans 17 residues. DNA of the CDR3: TGTGCCAGCAGTGATATGGCCTCCTCGTATTGGAACACTGAAGCTTTCTTT. Protein product: CASSDMASSYWNTEAFF.

The chain joins TRBV27 to TRBJ2-6, with 7 bases that match TRBD1. Germline CDR1 and CDR2: MNHEY and SMNVEV (reference sequence). The CDR3 loop spans 17 amino acids. Losses at the gene ends were 4 bases for V and 4 bases for J; bases not matched to a gene: 10. CDR3 sequence reads: CASSSQTGLRGANVLTF. In DNA, the CDR3 is TGTGCCAGCAGTTCTCAGACAGGGCTAAGGGGGGCCAACGTCCTGACTTTC.

V is TRBV10-3 and J is TRBJ2-7, with TRBD2 matching over 12 bases. The CDR3 runs to 15 residues. Trimming at V came to 6 bases and at J to 4 bases, leaving 7 bases not matched to a gene. Germline V CDR1 and CDR2: ENHRY, SYGVKD. As DNA, the CDR3 is TGTGCCATCAGCTCGACTAGCGGGAGTTCGTACGAGCAGTACTTC. Its translation is CAISSTSGSSYEQYF.

This clone was recorded only once. The rearrangement links TRBV5-4 to TRBJ2-1; 14 bases fit TRBD2. Germline CDR1 and CDR2: SGHNT and YYREEE (reference sequence). V dropped 2 bases and J dropped 9; count of bases not matched to a gene: 10. This CDR3 has 17 amino acids. The CDR3 sequence: CASSFETRTSGRTEQFF. The CDR3 DNA reads TGTGCCAGCAGCTTTGAAACTCGGACTAGCGGGAGGACTGAGCAGTTCTTC.

In this sample, this clone turned up once. The genes are TRBV2 and TRBJ1-2; weak D call: TRBD1 (5 bases). This CDR3 is 12 amino acids long. The V gene lost 5 bases and the J gene lost 5 bases, with 9 bases spanning the gap. CDR1 is SNHLY and CDR2 is FYNNEI in the germline V gene. The CDR3 is CASSRQKYGYTF. CDR3 DNA sequence: TGTGCCAGCAGTCGACAGAAGTATGGCTACACCTTC.

This chain uses TRBV11-3 with TRBJ1-5; TRBD1 is a possible D gene (6 bases). Germline-derived CDR1 and CDR2 are SGHNT and YENEEA. The CDR3 length is 15 residues. Between the trimmed V and J ends, which lost 3 bases and 3 bases, there was a span of 12 bases. In DNA, the CDR3 is TGTGCCAGCAGCTTCCCAAACAGGGTCAATCAGCCCCAGCATTTT. Protein product: CASSFPNRVNQPQHF. Full variable domain (rest looked up from reference TRBV11-3 and TRBJ1-5): EAGVVQSPRYKIIEKKQPVAFWCNPISGHNTLYWYLQNLGQGPELLIRYENEEAVDDSQLPKDRFSAERLKGVDSTLKIQPAELGDSAVYLCASSFPNRVNQPQHFGDGTRLSIL.

The chain couples TRBV27 to TRBJ2-7, with D hard to call. Germline-derived CDR1 and CDR2 are MNHEY and SMNVEV (reference sequence). CDR3 length equals 13 residues. The germline V and J ends were trimmed by 3 bases and 2 bases, with 8 bases remaining between them. The CDR3 spells CASSFQSTYEQYF. The CDR3 DNA sequence: TGTGCCAGCAGTTTCCAATCTACCTACGAGCAGTACTTC.

DNA for the CDR3: TGTGCCAGCAGTTACTTTTCGACTAGCGGGAGAATGGATACGCAGTATTTT. Amino acid sequence: CASSYFSTSGRMDTQYF. The chain recombines TRBV6-2 or TRBV6-3 with TRBJ2-3, with 12 bases fitting TRBD2. The CDR3 extends over 17 amino acids. The V segment lost 1 base and the J segment 6 bases; nucleotides outside the gene matches: 8. Germline assignment: CDR1 MNHEY and CDR2 SVGEGT.

This clone appeared once. J is TRBJ2-5 and V is TRBV19, with D possibly matching TRBD1 (6 bases). Trimming left V 2 bases short and J 0 bases short, with 13 bases between. The germline V gene encodes CDR1 LNHDA and CDR2 SQIVND (reference sequence). The CDR3 contains 16 residues. The CDR3: CASSIMGAADQETQYF. CDR3 DNA: TGTGCCAGTAGTATAATGGGGGCGGCAGACCAAGAGACCCAGTACTTC.

This rearrangement joins TRBV4-3 to TRBJ2-5; perhaps TRBD1 as D (6 bases). Germline CDR1 reads LGHNA; CDR2 reads YSLEER. The CDR3 is 16 residues long. Trimming took 4 bases from V and 2 from J, leaving 17 bases between them. The CDR3 coding sequence is TGCGCCAGCAGCCTTCATCCGGGACAAACACAAGAGACCCAGTACTTC. This gives the protein CASSLHPGQTQETQYF.

V gene TRBV19 combines with J gene TRBJ1-6; no definite D call. Between the trimmed V and J ends, which lost 7 bases and 5 bases, there was a span of 12 bases. CDR1 and CDR2 (germline): LNHDA, SQIVND (reference sequence). This CDR3 comprises 14 residues. CDR3 protein: CASKYGGDNSPLHF. The CDR3 nucleotides are TGTGCCAGTAAATACGGCGGTGATAATTCACCCCTCCACTTT.

The chain links TRBV24-1 to TRBJ2-1, with TRBD2 matching over 8 bases. The V gene end was trimmed by 0 bases and the J gene end by 4 bases; junction bases not matched to a gene: 4. Germline-derived CDR1 and CDR2 are KGHDR and SFDVKD. This CDR3 region has 16 residues. The CDR3 DNA reads as TGTGCCACCAGTGATTTGCCTAGCGGGCCGTACAATGAGCAGTTCTTC. Its protein is CATSDLPSGPYNEQFF.

The chain's CDR3 is CASLRAANEKLFF. The CDR3 coding sequence is TGTGCCAGCCTCAGGGCTGCTAATGAAAAACTGTTTTTT. The chain links TRBV6-5 to TRBJ1-4; D is perhaps TRBD1 (5 bases). Per germline, CDR1 MNHEY and CDR2 SVGAGI. V gave up 8 bases and J gave up 3 bases, with 10 bases separating them. The CDR3 contains 13 residues.

This rearrangement joins TRBV6-2 or TRBV6-3 to TRBJ2-4, with 14 bases lining up with TRBD2. This CDR3 has 20 amino acids. Germline lookup yields CDR1 MNHEY and CDR2 SVGEGT. V was pared by 5 bases and J by 3 bases, with 15 bases of the junction left unmatched. The CDR3 coding sequence is TGTGCCAGCAGTGCACTCTCCGGGACTAGCGGGAGATCGGTCAAAAACATTCAGTACTTC. Its protein product is CASSALSGTSGRSVKNIQYF.